Reported below is one T cell receptor beta chain. Its antigen is unidentified. V lost 0 bases and J 7 bases, leaving 13 bases between the germline ends. There are 15 residues in the CDR3. In germline, CDR1 is SGHNT, CDR2 YYREEE (reference sequence). Sequencing used immunoSEQ multiplex PCR; TCRdb keeps in-frame clones, though not all of them. The repertoire table contains some 150,000 clones. This specimen comes from a study of T cell responses to AZD1222 COVID-19 vaccine. Study-wide results and caveats: Scientists sampled the repertoires only once the peak T cell response had passed.

The specimen was peripheral blood. The V call is TRBV5-4, the J call TRBJ2-2; D remains ambiguous. This TCR derives from an adult in good health. The CDR3 region has the DNA TGTGCCAGCAGCTTGGATCCTGTCCCCATCGGGGAGCTGTTTTTT. Translating it yields CASSLDPVPIGELFF.